Described below is a single T cell receptor beta chain sequence and its context. Measured with immunoSEQ multiplex PCR; TCRdb has only the in-frame clones, and not every one. The sample has about 25,000 clones, roughly nine tenths seen once. The data were obtained in a study of blood T cell repertoires in COVID-19. The wider study: The origin of the acute and convalescent COVID-19 samples was the United States, Italy and Spain. PBMCs, B-cell-depleted T cells, or T cells were the source of the cDNA or gDNA that made up the material.

V lost 10 bases, J lost 5 bases, and 23 bases lay in between. CDR1 and CDR2 (germline): LNHDA, SQIVND (reference sequence). The CDR3 runs 15 residues. Material: peripheral blood. This receptor was obtained from a human donor with active COVID-19. The donor label of this sample is uncertain. The chain joins TRBV19 to TRBJ1-1; D possibly corresponds to TRBD1 (5 bases). Written as DNA, the CDR3 is TGTGCCACCAACCCATCTATCACAGGAGGGACTGAAGCTTTCTTT. Its protein is CATNPSITGGTEAFF.